Shown below are 13 T cell receptor beta chains from a single sample sequenced in a study of cytomegalovirus exposure and HLA in healthy donors. The PCR made use of 60 Vbeta and 13 Jbeta primers. Data came from immunoSEQ multiplex PCR; TCRdb stores just in-frame clones and leaves some out. This sample has some 200,000 clones; approximately 88% occur once, and the top ten carry roughly 2.6%. The sample consisted of PBMCs. These receptors came from a woman aged 45-59 years in good health and CMV-seropositive.

This clone was seen a single time. The gene calls are TRBV9 and TRBJ2-5; 15 bases fit TRBD2. Trimming cost V 3 bases and J 5 bases; bases outside gene matches: 8. From germline, CDR1 is SGDLS and CDR2 YYNGEE. The CDR3 spans 17 residues. The CDR3 DNA reads TGTGCCAGCAGCGACGGACTAGCGGGGGGGAGGGGGGAGACCCAGTACTTC. Amino acid sequence: CASSDGLAGGRGETQYF.

This chain joins TRBV7-8 and TRBJ1-5, with D unclear. With 5 bases removed from V and 6 bases from J, the gap between germline ends came to 14 bases. Germline CDR1 reads SGHVS; CDR2 reads FQNEAQ. This CDR3 comprises 14 residues. The CDR3 DNA is TGTGCCAGCAGCGGCCCATTTGGAGGTCAGCCCCAGCATTTT. Encoded protein: CASSGPFGGQPQHF.

This sequence joins TRBV9 and TRBJ2-7; no definite D call. Germline V CDR1 and CDR2: SGDLS, YYNGEE. Trimming took 5 bases from V and 4 from J, leaving 10 bases between them. The CDR3 length is 12 residues. The CDR3 loop is CASRVSIYEQYF. In DNA form, the CDR3 reads TGTGCCAGCAGAGTCTCTATTTACGAGCAGTACTTC.

A few counts support this clone. The chain joins TRBV5-1 to TRBJ2-3; 11 bases line up with TRBD1. The CDR3 has 14 amino acids. With V trimmed by 4 bases and J by 5 bases, 3 bases remained unmatched. Germline values: CDR1 SGHRS, CDR2 YFSETQ. The chain's CDR3 is CASSPGTGGDTQYF. The DNA for the CDR3 is TGCGCCAGCAGCCCCGGGACAGGGGGAGATACGCAGTATTTT.

Of note for this clone: The junction does not match germline at one end; this may be a read error. The chain couples TRBV9 to TRBJ2-5; D not certain. Per germline, CDR1 SGDLS and CDR2 YYNGEE. The CDR3 contains 10 residues. CDR3 residues: CASSGQTFHF. The CDR3 DNA is TGTGCCAGCAGCGGGCAAACCTTTCACTTC.

The V gene is TRBV7-2, the J gene TRBJ2-5; 8 bases map to TRBD2. This CDR3 contains 15 residues. The J segment lost 2 bases and the V segment lost 4 bases, leaving 6 bases of the junction unmatched. The V gene's germline CDR1 is SGHTA and CDR2 FQGNSA. The CDR3 DNA follows: TGTGCCAGCAGCTGGAGCGGGGGTACTCAAGAGACCCAGTACTTC. Translating gives CASSWSGGTQETQYF.

CDR3 in amino acids: CASSSSSGQTEAFF. CDR3 nucleotide sequence: TGTGCCAGCAGTTCGAGCTCTGGACAGACTGAAGCTTTCTTT. The V gene is TRBV6-6, the J gene TRBJ1-1, with D possibly matching TRBD1 (6 bases). Per germline, CDR1 MNHNY and CDR2 SVGAGI (reference sequence). V gave up 4 bases and J gave up 5 bases, with 14 bases separating them. The CDR3 runs 14 residues.

The CDR3 nucleotides read TGTGCCAGCGCTCGGTCTAGCGGGGCTCCCATTCAGTACTTC. It encodes CASARSSGAPIQYF. This rearrangement joins TRBV6-1 to TRBJ2-4; 9 bases fit TRBD2. The CDR3 sequence is 14 residues long. Germline V gives CDR1 MNHNS, CDR2 SASEGT. Trimming cost V 8 bases and J 9 bases; bases outside gene matches: 11.

The chain joins TRBV7-2 to TRBJ2-1, with 12 bases matching TRBD2. CDR3 length equals 15 residues. CDR1 and CDR2 (germline): SGHTA, FQGNSA. The J segment lost 9 bases and the V segment lost 5 bases, leaving 8 bases of the junction unmatched. This chain's CDR3 is CASSRLTSGGGEQFF. The CDR3 nucleotides are TGTGCCAGCAGCCGTCTGACTAGCGGGGGTGGTGAGCAGTTCTTC.

The CDR3 reads CASSYLGQGGNEKLFF. Here the CDR3 DNA reads TGTGCCAGCAGTTACCTCGGACAGGGGGGAAATGAAAAACTGTTTTTT. V usage is TRBV28 and J usage is TRBJ1-4; 10 nucleotides line up with TRBD1. The V and J ends lost 4 bases and 5 bases, in that order; junction bases with no gene match: 7. This CDR3 spans 16 amino acids. Per germline, CDR1 MDHEN and CDR2 SYDVKM.

Written as DNA, the CDR3 is TGCGCCAGCAGCCGATCCGGAGACAATGAGCAGTTCTTC. Translating it yields CASSRSGDNEQFF. This chain joins TRBV4-3 and TRBJ2-1, with unresolved D. CDR1 is LGHNA, CDR2 YSLEER, per germline. The CDR3 is made up of 13 amino acids. Trimming left V 4 bases short and J 5 bases short, with 9 bases between.

V usage is TRBV9 and J usage is TRBJ2-5; TRBD2 matches at 7 bases. The CDR3 is 12 amino acids. V dropped 7 bases and J dropped 8; count of bases not matched to a gene: 8. Per the germline V gene, CDR1 is SGDLS and CDR2 is YYNGEE. DNA of the CDR3: TGTGCCAGCCCAGCGGGGACGCGAACCCAGTACTTC. This sequence encodes CASPAGTRTQYF.

J is TRBJ2-3 and V is TRBV2; 10 bases fit TRBD2. Germline CDR1 and CDR2: SNHLY and FYNNEI. Trimming at V came to 8 bases and at J to 1 base, leaving 6 bases not matched to a gene. There are 15 residues in the CDR3. CDR3 nucleotide sequence: TGTGCCAGCCGCCTAGGACTAGCGGGCACAGATACGCAGTATTTT. This codes for CASRLGLAGTDTQYF. Using reference TRBV2 and TRBJ2-3 for the parts outside the CDR3, the full variable domain is EPEVTQTPSHQVTQMGQEVILRCVPISNHLYFYWYRQILGQKVEFLVSFYNNEISEKSEIFDDQFSVERPDGSNFTLKIRSTKLEDSAMYFCASRLGLAGTDTQYFGPGTRLTVL.